Below, 2 T cell receptor beta chains from the same sample are listed, as sequenced in a study of blood T cell repertoires in COVID-19. Using immunoSEQ multiplex PCR, the repertoire was profiled, and TCRdb retains in-frame clones only, with some absent. The sample includes roughly 99,000 clones, roughly nine tenths of them seen just once. Source material: peripheral blood. Receptor source: a man aged 35 to 55 with active or convalescent COVID-19.

V gene TRBV27 combines with J gene TRBJ2-7; 7 bases line up with TRBD2. CDR3 length: 14 residues. V was clipped by 5 bases and J by 4 bases; unmatched bases: 8. CDR1 and CDR2 (germline): MNHEY, SMNVEV (reference sequence). The CDR3 DNA sequence: TGTGCCAGCAGTCCGACTAGCCGGACTTACGAGCAGTACTTC. Translation: CASSPTSRTYEQYF.

This clone was detected only a few times. V gene TRBV5-6 combines with J gene TRBJ2-2, with TRBD2 identical over 8 bases. Germline trimming cut 0 bases from V and 2 bases from J; bases unmatched to any gene: 3. This CDR3 region has 16 residues. The germline gives CDR1 SGHDT, CDR2 YYEEEE. Here the CDR3 DNA reads TGTGCCAGCAGCTTGGGACTAGCGCCCAACACCGGGGAGCTGTTTTTT. It is translated as CASSLGLAPNTGELFF.